The rows below give T cell receptor beta chains drawn from one sample of a study of Graves' ophthalmopathy and Graves' hyperthyroidism. In TCRdb, the multiplex PCR reads were re-called with MiXCR into one record per CDR3 protein. The sample comprises 350,000 or so distinct CDR3 sequences, 17% of which are singletons, and 9% to 15% rests with the top ten. Material: peripheral blood. The receptors come from an adult man with Graves' ophthalmopathy. Both conserved end residues are trimmed from each CDR3. Fields, in order: J gene, V gene, CDR3 protein.

j_gene: TRBJ2-2; v_gene: TRBV3-1; CDR3aa: ASSPSGTSGRAENTGELF
j_gene: TRBJ1-3; v_gene: TRBV5-1; CDR3aa: ASSSPRGSGNTIY
j_gene: TRBJ2-7; v_gene: TRBV12-3/TRBV12-4; CDR3aa: ASSPSGTYPKEQY
j_gene: TRBJ1-1; v_gene: TRBV2; CDR3aa: ATQGVLMNTEAF
j_gene: TRBJ1-1; v_gene: TRBV29-1; CDR3aa: SVEVQGVGSEAF
j_gene: TRBJ2-2; v_gene: TRBV12-3/TRBV12-4; CDR3aa: ASTLGGGELF
j_gene: TRBJ1-1; v_gene: TRBV18; CDR3aa: ASSPPGRNTEAF
j_gene: TRBJ1-5; v_gene: TRBV20-1; CDR3aa: SAKRGPSNQPQH
j_gene: TRBJ1-1; v_gene: TRBV5-1; CDR3aa: ASSLSAGGNTEAF
j_gene: TRBJ2-7; v_gene: TRBV2; CDR3aa: ASSSLTGAYEQY
j_gene: TRBJ1-6; v_gene: TRBV6-5; CDR3aa: ASSYYPRARKFNSPLH
j_gene: TRBJ1-2; v_gene: TRBV6-4; CDR3aa: ASSRWGDGTGGNYYGYT
j_gene: TRBJ1-5; v_gene: TRBV12-3/TRBV12-4; CDR3aa: ASSPDRPRGQPQH
j_gene: TRBJ1-1; v_gene: TRBV6-2/TRBV6-3; CDR3aa: ASSFRQINTEAF
j_gene: TRBJ2-2; v_gene: TRBV7-3; CDR3aa: ASSLSPPRNTGELF
j_gene: TRBJ1-1; v_gene: TRBV7-3; CDR3aa: ASSSEGFNTEAF
j_gene: TRBJ2-7; v_gene: TRBV11-2; CDR3aa: ASSLRTPSYEQY
j_gene: TRBJ2-7; v_gene: TRBV10-3; CDR3aa: AISPLEAFHEQY
j_gene: TRBJ1-5; v_gene: TRBV12-3/TRBV12-4; CDR3aa: ASSLARGSNQPQH
j_gene: TRBJ1-5; v_gene: TRBV28; CDR3aa: ASSPHRDRQPQH
j_gene: TRBJ2-5; v_gene: TRBV2; CDR3aa: ASSERGPNRLQETQY
j_gene: TRBJ2-5; v_gene: TRBV2; CDR3aa: ASSERGGPQETQY
j_gene: TRBJ2-7; v_gene: TRBV4-1; CDR3aa: ASSQVQGAYEQY
j_gene: TRBJ2-2; v_gene: TRBV11-2; CDR3aa: ASSLLIFTGELF
j_gene: TRBJ1-6; v_gene: TRBV12-3/TRBV12-4; CDR3aa: ASKSTSGSPLH
j_gene: TRBJ2-7; v_gene: TRBV28; CDR3aa: ASSLEDQYGKQY
j_gene: TRBJ1-3; v_gene: TRBV5-6; CDR3aa: ASSLNSAGNTIY
j_gene: TRBJ1-1; v_gene: TRBV12-3/TRBV12-4; CDR3aa: ASSFGTGVGNTEAF
j_gene: TRBJ1-2; v_gene: TRBV7-2; CDR3aa: ASSPPWGYGYT
j_gene: TRBJ2-2; v_gene: TRBV5-6; CDR3aa: ASSFYTSGANTGELS
j_gene: TRBJ2-7; v_gene: TRBV15; CDR3aa: ATSSGTHLGEQY
j_gene: TRBJ2-5; v_gene: TRBV5-1; CDR3aa: ASSWKLAGKQETQY
j_gene: TRBJ2-2; v_gene: TRBV29-1; CDR3aa: SGSGNTGELF
j_gene: TRBJ2-5; v_gene: TRBV5-8; CDR3aa: ASSPRQVMKTQY
j_gene: TRBJ2-2; v_gene: TRBV28; CDR3aa: ASSPSIGERF
j_gene: TRBJ2-2; v_gene: TRBV2; CDR3aa: ASSEGRPGTGELF
j_gene: TRBJ1-1; v_gene: TRBV7-3; CDR3aa: ASSFDRKNTEAF
j_gene: TRBJ2-7; v_gene: TRBV11-2; CDR3aa: ASSLEGGSSYEQY
j_gene: TRBJ1-1; v_gene: TRBV20-1; CDR3aa: SATLDARGTEAF
j_gene: TRBJ2-7; v_gene: TRBV28; CDR3aa: ASSLFRGSYEQY
j_gene: TRBJ1-2; v_gene: TRBV20-1; CDR3aa: SARTPSYGYT
j_gene: TRBJ2-7; v_gene: TRBV5-1; CDR3aa: ASSLGQGISYEQY
j_gene: TRBJ2-4; v_gene: TRBV5-1; CDR3aa: ASSAPGTGMNIQY
j_gene: TRBJ1-1; v_gene: TRBV29-1; CDR3aa: SVAEGLSSEAF
j_gene: TRBJ1-5; v_gene: TRBV7-2; CDR3aa: ASSSQGSSNQPQH
j_gene: TRBJ1-1; v_gene: TRBV12-3/TRBV12-4; CDR3aa: ASSTVPMNTEAC
j_gene: TRBJ1-5; v_gene: TRBV6-1; CDR3aa: ASVLGRNNQPQH
j_gene: TRBJ2-5; v_gene: TRBV15; CDR3aa: ATSRDRGRQETQY
j_gene: TRBJ1-5; v_gene: TRBV9; CDR3aa: ASSAGHPSNQPQH
j_gene: TRBJ1-5; v_gene: TRBV10-3; CDR3aa: AISESSGAAGQPQH
j_gene: TRBJ2-7; v_gene: TRBV28; CDR3aa: ASSPQGKWRYEQY
j_gene: TRBJ1-1; v_gene: TRBV29-1; CDR3aa: SSDTGGTEAF
j_gene: TRBJ1-2; v_gene: TRBV12-3/TRBV12-4; CDR3aa: ASSPRTTYGYT